This T cell receptor (beta chain) was identified in a study of cytomegalovirus exposure and HLA in healthy donors. Study findings and constraints: When the data were analyzed later, several of the most significant clusters appeared to be linked to common viral pathogens.

Primers: 60 Vbeta forward and 13 Jbeta reverse. The repertoire was sequenced with immunoSEQ multiplex PCR; TCRdb's copy has only in-frame clones and lacks some. Here the sample spans roughly 190,000 clones, approximately 81% being singletons. V dropped 4 bases and J dropped 5; count of bases not matched to a gene: 10. Germline V gives CDR1 LNHDA, CDR2 SQIVND (reference sequence). CDR3 size: 15 residues. As regards this clone: What it binds is not known.

The sequence was collected from a woman between 50 and 59 years old in good health and CMV-seronegative. Source material: PBMCs. The chain joins TRBV19 to TRBJ1-1; 7 nucleotides align to TRBD1. The CDR3 sequence: CASSRKGAGGTEAFF. In nucleotides, the CDR3 is TGTGCCAGTAGTAGGAAGGGGGCGGGTGGAACTGAAGCTTTCTTT.